This T cell receptor beta chain was profiled in a study of CD8+CD57+ T cells in acquired aplastic anemia. On the study more broadly: The DNA of sorted CD4+ and CD8+ cells averaged roughly 3 ug. Healthy donors averaged around 10 million reads for CD4+ cells.

Per the germline V gene, CDR1 is LNHNV and CDR2 is YYDKDF (reference sequence). The V gene lost 2 bases and the J gene lost 6 bases, with 14 bases spanning the gap. This CDR3 is built from 15 residues. Study findings and constraints: In common between the patients and the controls were twenty-nine CD8+ CDR3 sequences. Patients versus controls showed no significant CD8+ Simpson's diversity difference.

As concerns this clonotype: Its matching antigen is unknown.

TCR beta VDJ and CDR3 profiles were obtained from a genomic DNA template. TCRdb fed the reads into MiXCR, producing one record per CDR3 protein. Here the sample spans about 81,000 distinct CDR3 sequences, approximately 46% being singletons. The chain couples TRBV15 to TRBJ2-1; D not certain. This TCR was recovered from a human donor in good health, serving as a control. The sequenced sample was sorted CD4+, CD8+, or CD8+CD57+ T cells (not recorded which) from PBMCs. The CDR3 here is CATSRSGHTGNEQFF. CDR3 sequence (DNA): TGTGCCACCAGCAGATCCGGGCATACGGGCAATGAGCAGTTCTTC. Looking up the rest from reference TRBV15 and TRBJ2-1 gives the full variable domain: DAMVIQNPRYQVTQFGKPVTLSCSQTLNHNVMYWYQQKSSQAPKLLFHYYDKDFNNEADTPDNFQSRRPNTSFCFLDIRSPGLGDTAMYLCATSRSGHTGNEQFFGPGTRLTVL.